This T cell receptor (beta chain) comes out of a study of shared clonotypes between healthy human individuals. General observations from the study: The rarefaction results pointed to incomplete sorted-subset sequencing despite large depth. Represented diversity, genetic and exposure-history alike, was limited by few donors.

Trimming pared 2 bases from V and 0 bases from J, leaving 14 bases between. Looked up from germline, CDR1 is MNHEY and CDR2 is SMNVEV (reference sequence). The CDR3 contains 16 residues. On this clone: Its antigen is undetermined.

Genomic DNA of each subset was evenly split across several immunoSEQ plates. Data came from immunoSEQ multiplex PCR; TCRdb stores just in-frame clones and leaves some out. The table shows around 2.1 million clones, with just over 90% occurring only once. CD45RO-negative, CCR7-positively selected cells formed the naive CD8 fraction, excluding terminally differentiated effector memory CD45RA+ cells. The clonotype originates from a man aged 18 to 30 in good health. Some clones in this sample may be carry-over from other donors' samples. This sequence joins TRBV27 and TRBJ2-7, with a weak D call TRBD2 (6 bases). Material for sequencing was naive CD8+ T cells from PBMCs. The CDR3 here is CASSLSLSSASYEQYF. The CDR3 nucleotides read TGTGCCAGCAGTTTAAGTCTTTCTAGCGCCTCCTACGAGCAGTACTTC.